The source of this T cell receptor beta chain is a study of post-analysis software for immune sequencing data. Study-level points and caveats: F measure grouped same-batch samples tightly together. Controls showed lower frequencies than patients for five TRBV segments, and TRBV5-6, TRBV5-1 and TRBV20-1 were among these.

Germline V gene sequence: CDR1 DFQATT, CDR2 SNEGSKA (reference sequence). With V trimmed by 5 bases and J by 0 bases, 9 bases remained unmatched. This CDR3 has 15 amino acids. To note about this clonotype: Its specificity is unknown.

Prepared TCR beta cDNA libraries contained unique molecular identifiers. TCRdb re-analysed the PCR reads in MiXCR, keeping a single row per CDR3 protein. Of 750,000 to 950,000 distinct CDR3 sequences listed, approximately 53% were seen once; the top ten hold under 6%. The source is a girl aged 10 to 17 with multiple sclerosis. Sequenced input: blood. The chain uses TRBV20-1 and TRBJ1-2; 7 nucleotides match TRBD1. The CDR3 region has the DNA TGCAGTGCTCGTGTTAGGGACAGTTCTAACTATGGCTACACCTTC. Its protein product is CSARVRDSSNYGYTF.